This T cell receptor (beta chain) comes out of a study of identical twins. All donors comprised healthy Caucasians. General observations from the study: The authors drew conclusions from cross-sectional statistical analysis rather than following the same donors.

Per the germline V gene, CDR1 is KGHDR and CDR2 is SFDVKD. The V and J ends lost 2 bases and 4 bases, in that order; junction bases with no gene match: 10. CDR3 length equals 17 residues. The table lists this clonotype with a few counts. The antigen remains undetermined. TCRdb reprocessed the 5' RACE reads via MiXCR and lists one record per CDR3 protein. The sample holds hundreds of thousands of distinct CDR3 sequences; approximately 20% are singletons and the top ten take approximately 0.52%. This sample was shared with a second study, whose subject was yellow fever vaccine responses in identical twins.

The sequencing sample was made of CD4+ T cells sorted from blood. This TCR was sampled from a woman under 30 in good health. The chain carries TRBV24-1 and TRBJ2-3, with TRBD1 identical over 8 bases. CDR3 in amino acids: CATSDSGPGGVSDTQYF. The CDR3 DNA follows: TGTGCCACCAGTGATTCCGGCCCAGGGGGCGTTTCAGATACGCAGTATTTT.